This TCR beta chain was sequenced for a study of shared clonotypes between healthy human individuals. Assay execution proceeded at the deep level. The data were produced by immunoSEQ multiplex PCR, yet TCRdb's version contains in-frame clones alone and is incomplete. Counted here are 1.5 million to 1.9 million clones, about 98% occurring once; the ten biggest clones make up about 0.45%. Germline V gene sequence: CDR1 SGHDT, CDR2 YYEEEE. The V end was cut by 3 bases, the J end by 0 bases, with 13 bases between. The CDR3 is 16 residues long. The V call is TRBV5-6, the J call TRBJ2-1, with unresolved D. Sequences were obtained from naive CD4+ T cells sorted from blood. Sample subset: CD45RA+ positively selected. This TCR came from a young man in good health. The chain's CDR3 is CASSYRLLSSYNEQFF. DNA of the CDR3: TGTGCCAGCAGCTACAGACTCCTAAGCTCCTACAATGAGCAGTTCTTC.